This T cell receptor (beta chain) was observed in a study of cytomegalovirus exposure and HLA in healthy donors. The CDR3 runs to 12 residues. Germline loops: CDR1 MNHNS, CDR2 SASEGT. Between the trimmed V and J ends, which lost 5 bases and 9 bases, there was a span of 11 bases. Use of 60 Vbeta and 13 Jbeta primers characterized the PCR. Measured with immunoSEQ multiplex PCR; TCRdb has only the in-frame clones, and not every one. The sample lists about 120,000 clones, 70% to 80% seen once, with roughly 10% in the top ten. The sequenced sample consisted of PBMCs. The TCR sequence derives from a woman aged 45-65 years in good health and CMV-seropositive. The rearrangement joins TRBV6-1 to TRBJ2-1; D is uncertain. CDR3 bases: TGTGCCAGCAGTAGTCGGCAGGCTGAGCAGTTCTTC. It translates to CASSSRQAEQFF.